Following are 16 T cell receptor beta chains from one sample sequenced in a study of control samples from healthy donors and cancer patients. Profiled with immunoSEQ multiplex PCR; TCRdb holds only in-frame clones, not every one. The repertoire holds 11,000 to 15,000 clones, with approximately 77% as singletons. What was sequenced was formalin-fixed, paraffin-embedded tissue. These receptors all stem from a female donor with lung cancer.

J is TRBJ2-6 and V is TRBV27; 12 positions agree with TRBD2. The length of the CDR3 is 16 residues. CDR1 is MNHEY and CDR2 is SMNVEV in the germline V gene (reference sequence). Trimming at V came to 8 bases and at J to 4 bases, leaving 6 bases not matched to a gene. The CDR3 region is CASRLAGVPGANVLTF. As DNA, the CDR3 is TGTGCCAGCCGACTAGCGGGAGTTCCGGGGGCCAACGTCCTGACTTTC.

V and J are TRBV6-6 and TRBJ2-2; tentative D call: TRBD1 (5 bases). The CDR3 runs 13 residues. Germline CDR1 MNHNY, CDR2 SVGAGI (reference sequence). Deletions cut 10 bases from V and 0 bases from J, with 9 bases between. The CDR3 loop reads CANGQSNTGELFF. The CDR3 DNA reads TGTGCCAACGGACAATCGAACACCGGGGAGCTGTTTTTT.

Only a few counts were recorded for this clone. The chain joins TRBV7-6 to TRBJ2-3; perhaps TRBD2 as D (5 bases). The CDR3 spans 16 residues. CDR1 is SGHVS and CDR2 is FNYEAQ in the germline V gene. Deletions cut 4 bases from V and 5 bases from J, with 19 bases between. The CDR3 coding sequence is TGTGCCAGCAGCTCCCCCCCCGGGGTTAGGGAAGATACGCAGTATTTT. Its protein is CASSSPPGVREDTQYF.

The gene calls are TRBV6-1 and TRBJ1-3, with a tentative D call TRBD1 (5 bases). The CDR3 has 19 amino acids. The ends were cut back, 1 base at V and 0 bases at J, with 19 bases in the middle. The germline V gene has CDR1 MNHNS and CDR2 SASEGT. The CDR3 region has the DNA TGTGCCAGCAGTGAAGGGACGCCTGCTTTTGGGGGCTCTGGAAACACCATATATTTT. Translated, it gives CASSEGTPAFGGSGNTIYF.

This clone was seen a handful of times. The CDR3 sequence is CATSDPAQLGDEQFF. The CDR3, as DNA: TGTGCCACCAGTGACCCGGCCCAGCTCGGGGATGAGCAGTTCTTC. This sequence joins TRBV24-1 and TRBJ2-1, with a weak D call TRBD2 (5 bases). The CDR3 spans 15 residues. CDR1 KGHDR and CDR2 SFDVKD come from the germline V gene. The V end lost 4 bases, the J end lost 8 bases, and 17 bases lay between the germline ends.

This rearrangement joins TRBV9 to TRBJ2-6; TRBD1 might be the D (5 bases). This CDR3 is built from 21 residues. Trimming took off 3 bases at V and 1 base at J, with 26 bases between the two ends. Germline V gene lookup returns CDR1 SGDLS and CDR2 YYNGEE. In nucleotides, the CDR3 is TGTGCCAGCAGCGCCACTCCTTACCCAGGGCATCCTCATTCTGGGGCCAACGTCCTGACTTTC. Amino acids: CASSATPYPGHPHSGANVLTF.

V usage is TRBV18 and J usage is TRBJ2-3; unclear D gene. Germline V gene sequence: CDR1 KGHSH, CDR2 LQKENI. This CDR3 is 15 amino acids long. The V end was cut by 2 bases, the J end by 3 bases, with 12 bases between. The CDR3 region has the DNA TGTGCCAGCTCACCAGTCCGTCTAGTGACAGATACGCAGTATTTT. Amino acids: CASSPVRLVTDTQYF.

CDR3 loop: CASSQDRGEYNEQFF. CDR3 coding DNA: TGCGCCAGCAGCCAAGATCGGGGAGAGTATAATGAGCAGTTCTTC. V usage is TRBV4-3 and J usage is TRBJ2-1; a possible D gene is TRBD2 (5 bases). CDR1 is LGHNA, CDR2 YSLEER, per germline. This CDR3 spans 15 amino acids. Trimming stripped 0 bases from V and 7 bases from J, with 13 bases between.

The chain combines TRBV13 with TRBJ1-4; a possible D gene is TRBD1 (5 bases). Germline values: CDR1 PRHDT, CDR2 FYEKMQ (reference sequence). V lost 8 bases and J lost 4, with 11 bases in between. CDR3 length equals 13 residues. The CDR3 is CASGGGGNEKLFF. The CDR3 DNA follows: TGTGCCAGCGGAGGTGGGGGTAATGAAAAACTGTTTTTT.

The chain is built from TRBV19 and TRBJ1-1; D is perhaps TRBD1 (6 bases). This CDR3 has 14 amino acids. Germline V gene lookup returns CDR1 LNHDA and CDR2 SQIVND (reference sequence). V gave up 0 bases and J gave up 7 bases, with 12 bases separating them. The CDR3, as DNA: TGTGCCAGTAGTATAGATCAGGGGTTGAGTGAAGCTTTCTTT. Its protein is CASSIDQGLSEAFF. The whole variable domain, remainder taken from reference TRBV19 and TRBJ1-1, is DGGITQSPKYLFRKEGQNVTLSCEQNLNHDAMYWYRQDPGQGLRLIYYSQIVNDFQKGDIAEGYSVSREKKESFPLTVTSAQKNPTAFYLCASSIDQGLSEAFFGQGTRLTVV.

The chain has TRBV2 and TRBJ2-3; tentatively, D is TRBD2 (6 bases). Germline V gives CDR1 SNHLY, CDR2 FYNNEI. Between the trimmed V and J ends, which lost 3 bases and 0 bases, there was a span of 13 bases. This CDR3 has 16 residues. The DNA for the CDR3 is TGTGCCAGCAGTGAGGGGCTAGCGAGGAGCACAGATACGCAGTATTTT. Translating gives CASSEGLARSTDTQYF.

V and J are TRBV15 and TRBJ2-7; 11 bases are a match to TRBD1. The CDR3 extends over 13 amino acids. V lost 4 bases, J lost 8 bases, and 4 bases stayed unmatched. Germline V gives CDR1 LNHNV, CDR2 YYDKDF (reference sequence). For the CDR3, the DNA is TGTGCCACCAGCACCGGGGACAGGGGGAAGCAGTACTTC. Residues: CATSTGDRGKQYF.

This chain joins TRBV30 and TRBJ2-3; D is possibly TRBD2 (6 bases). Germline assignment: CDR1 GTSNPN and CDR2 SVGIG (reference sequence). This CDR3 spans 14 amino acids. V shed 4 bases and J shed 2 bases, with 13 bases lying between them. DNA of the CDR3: TGTGCCTGGAACCGGGACTTGCTCACAGATACGCAGTATTTT. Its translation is CAWNRDLLTDTQYF. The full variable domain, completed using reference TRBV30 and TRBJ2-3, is SQTIHQWPATLVQPVGSPLSLECTVEGTSNPNLYWYRQAAGRGLQLLFYSVGIGQISSEVPQNLSASRPQDRQFILSSKKLLLSDSGFYLCAWNRDLLTDTQYFGPGTRLTVL.

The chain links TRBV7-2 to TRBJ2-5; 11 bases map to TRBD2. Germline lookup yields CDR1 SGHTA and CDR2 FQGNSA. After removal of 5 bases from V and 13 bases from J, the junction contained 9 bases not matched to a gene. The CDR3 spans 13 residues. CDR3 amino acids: CASSTPGLAVLYF. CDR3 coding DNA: TGTGCCAGCAGCACTCCGGGACTAGCGGTCTTGTACTTC.

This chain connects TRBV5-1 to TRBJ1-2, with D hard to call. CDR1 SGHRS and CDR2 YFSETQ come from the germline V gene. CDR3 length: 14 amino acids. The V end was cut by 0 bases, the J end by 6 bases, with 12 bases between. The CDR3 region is CASSLVIFTDGYTF. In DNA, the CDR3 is TGCGCCAGCAGCTTGGTTATCTTTACCGATGGCTACACCTTC.

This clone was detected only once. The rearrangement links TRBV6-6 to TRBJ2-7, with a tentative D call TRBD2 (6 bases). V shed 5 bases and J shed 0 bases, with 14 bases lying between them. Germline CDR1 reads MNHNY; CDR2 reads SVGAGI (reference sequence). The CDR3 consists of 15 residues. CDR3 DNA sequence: TGTGCCAGCAGTCCTAAGCGGGTTTACTCCTACGAGCAGTACTTC. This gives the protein CASSPKRVYSYEQYF.